This passage covers 29 T cell receptor beta chains from one sample sequenced in a study of chemoradiotherapy in HPV16-positive cancers. Repertoires were generated with immunoSEQ multiplex PCR, while TCRdb's copy carries only in-frame clones and drops some. The table includes 30,000 or so clones, around 84% detected once. Specimen: blood, collected from a patient who underwent chemoradiotherapy. All receptors derive from a human donor with HPV-associated anogenital cancer.

V usage is TRBV7-9 and J usage is TRBJ1-2; TRBD1 is a possible D gene (5 bases). V was pared by 2 bases and J by 0 bases, with 10 bases between. The CDR3 has 15 residues. The germline CDR1 and CDR2 sequences are SEHNR and FQNEAQ (reference sequence). The CDR3 coding sequence is TGTGCCAGCAGCTTATCGGGGCCTTCTAACTATGGCTACACCTTC. This codes for CASSLSGPSNYGYTF. Supplemented by reference TRBV7-9 and TRBJ1-2, the full variable domain reads DTGVSQNPRHKITKRGQNVTFRCDPISEHNRLYWYRQTLGQGPEFLTYFQNEAQLEKSRLLSDRFSAERPKGSFSTLEIQRTEQGDSAMYLCASSLSGPSNYGYTFGSGTRLTVV.

The chain's CDR3 is CATSLAGGADTQYF. CDR3 bases: TGTGCCACCAGCTTAGCGGGCGGGGCAGATACGCAGTATTTT. This chain connects TRBV15 to TRBJ2-3; TRBD2 agrees at 7 bases. The ends lost 5 bases at V and 4 bases at J; junction bases unmatched: 6. Germline CDR1 LNHNV, CDR2 YYDKDF (reference sequence). The CDR3 is 14 residues long.

The chain links TRBV5-1 to TRBJ1-1, with TRBD1 as a possible D gene (6 bases). This CDR3 is 13 amino acids long. Germline loops: CDR1 SGHRS, CDR2 YFSETQ. Between the trimmed V and J ends, which lost 1 base and 3 bases, there was a span of 7 bases. CDR3 sequence: CASSLNRDTEAFF. CDR3 nucleotides: TGCGCCAGCAGCTTGAACAGGGACACTGAAGCTTTCTTT. The whole variable domain, filled in from reference TRBV5-1 and TRBJ1-1, reads KAGVTQTPRYLIKTRGQQVTLSCSPISGHRSVSWYQQTPGQGLQFLFEYFSETQRNKGNFPGRFSGRQFSNSRSEMNVSTLELGDSALYLCASSLNRDTEAFFGQGTRLTVV.

V is TRBV11-2 and J is TRBJ1-2, with D possibly being TRBD1 (5 bases). The germline V gene encodes CDR1 SGHAT and CDR2 FQNNGV. The V end was cut by 5 bases, the J end by 4 bases, with 14 bases between. There are 14 residues in the CDR3. In DNA form, the CDR3 reads TGTGCCAGCAGCCGGGGGGGAACGGGCTATGGCTACACCTTC. Its translation: CASSRGGTGYGYTF.

The gene calls are TRBV7-6 and TRBJ2-2; 12 bases fit TRBD2. With 5 bases clipped from V and 0 bases from J, the junction kept 13 bases outside the gene matches. CDR3 length: 20 residues. CDR1 SGHVS and CDR2 FNYEAQ come from the germline V gene. CDR3 nucleotide sequence: TGTGCCAGCAGCCCCACCCTAAGACTAGCGGGGGCCACGAACACCGGGGAGCTGTTTTTT. Residues: CASSPTLRLAGATNTGELFF.

The gene calls are TRBV7-9 and TRBJ1-1; D is ambiguous. The V end lost 3 bases, the J end lost 1 base, and 9 bases lay between the germline ends. This CDR3 has 14 residues. The germline V gene encodes CDR1 SEHNR and CDR2 FQNEAQ (reference sequence). CDR3 sequence: CASSLGGQNTEAFF. CDR3 nucleotides: TGTGCCAGCAGCTTGGGTGGCCAGAACACTGAAGCTTTCTTT.

This sequence joins TRBV5-4 and TRBJ2-5; possibly TRBD1 or TRBD2 for D (5 bases each). The germline V gene encodes CDR1 SGHNT and CDR2 YYREEE (reference sequence). V was shortened by 0 bases and J by 4 bases, with 16 bases between the two germline ends. The CDR3 contains 16 residues. Here the CDR3 reads CASSLDLATGGETQYF. The CDR3 bases are TGTGCCAGCAGCTTGGATCTGGCAACTGGGGGAGAGACCCAGTACTTC.

The chain couples TRBV5-1 to TRBJ1-6; 9 nucleotides match TRBD1. This CDR3 contains 15 residues. After removal of 3 bases from V and 7 bases from J, the junction contained 5 bases not matched to a gene. From germline, CDR1 is SGHRS and CDR2 YFSETQ. The CDR3 DNA reads as TGCGCCAGCAGCTGGGGACAGGGAACGAATTCACCCCTCCACTTT. Translated, it gives CASSWGQGTNSPLHF.

The genes are TRBV19 and TRBJ1-5; TRBD1 is a possible D gene (6 bases). Trimming removed 9 bases at V and 6 bases at J, with 21 bases between. The CDR3 spans 15 residues. Germline values: CDR1 LNHDA, CDR2 SQIVND (reference sequence). The CDR3 protein is CASNPQQGVSQPQHF. CDR3 in DNA: TGTGCCAGCAACCCACAACAGGGAGTCAGTCAGCCCCAGCATTTT.

The chain carries TRBV5-1 and TRBJ1-1; D might be TRBD1 (6 bases). The V end was cut by 7 bases, the J end by 12 bases, with 25 bases between. CDR3 size: 14 residues. The germline V gene has CDR1 SGHRS and CDR2 YFSETQ. The CDR3, as DNA: TGCGCCAGCTCCTTAGGGGGGGGAGGAGGTTGGACTTTCTTT. Encoded protein: CASSLGGGGGWTFF.

The chain couples TRBV30 to TRBJ1-2; 12 nucleotides agree with TRBD1. Germline values: CDR1 GTSNPN, CDR2 SVGIG (reference sequence). Trimming at V came to 0 bases and at J to 4 bases, leaving 6 bases not matched to a gene. CDR3 length equals 16 residues. The CDR3 DNA follows: TGTGCCTGGAGTGTAAGTGGGACAGGGGGCCTCTATGGCTACACCTTC. It encodes CAWSVSGTGGLYGYTF.

V gene TRBV5-4 combines with J gene TRBJ1-6, with 10 bases aligning to TRBD1. The CDR3 has 15 amino acids. V lost 5 bases to trimming and J lost 8 bases; unmatched junction nucleotides: 7. From germline, CDR1 is SGHNT and CDR2 YYREEE (reference sequence). The CDR3 sequence: CASRTSGTGDSPLHF. The CDR3 bases are TGTGCCAGCAGGACCTCCGGGACAGGGGATTCACCCCTCCACTTT.

The gene calls are TRBV19 and TRBJ2-7; TRBD1 might be the D (6 bases). This CDR3 has 13 amino acids. Germline values: CDR1 LNHDA, CDR2 SQIVND (reference sequence). Trimming removed 5 bases at V and 6 bases at J, with 14 bases between. The CDR3 DNA sequence: TGTGCCAGTAGTTTCAGGGGCTCTATCGAGCAGTACTTC. It translates to CASSFRGSIEQYF. The full variable domain, its missing parts supplied by reference TRBV19 and TRBJ2-7, is DGGITQSPKYLFRKEGQNVTLSCEQNLNHDAMYWYRQDPGQGLRLIYYSQIVNDFQKGDIAEGYSVSREKKESFPLTVTSAQKNPTAFYLCASSFRGSIEQYFGPGTRLTVT.

This clone was seen a single time. The V gene is TRBV7-6, the J gene TRBJ1-1, with 10 bases lining up with TRBD1. CDR1 and CDR2 (germline): SGHVS, FNYEAQ. The J segment lost 7 bases and the V segment lost 5 bases, leaving 10 bases of the junction unmatched. This CDR3 is built from 15 residues. Written as DNA, the CDR3 is TGTGCCAGCAGCGTGTCGACAGGGGGCCGTTTTGAAGCTTTCTTT. Residues: CASSVSTGGRFEAFF.

The chain joins TRBV10-3 to TRBJ2-3; 9 bases agree with TRBD2. J gave up 2 bases and V 7 bases, and 4 bases lay outside the gene matches. The CDR3 length is 14 residues. Germline assignment: CDR1 ENHRY and CDR2 SYGVKD. CDR3 protein: CAITTSGDTDTQYF. The CDR3 DNA reads TGTGCCATCACGACTAGCGGAGACACAGATACGCAGTATTTT.

J is TRBJ2-5 and V is TRBV5-1; D remains ambiguous. The CDR3 is 14 amino acids. Germline CDR1 and CDR2: SGHRS and YFSETQ. The germline V and J ends were trimmed by 0 bases and 2 bases, with 8 bases remaining between them. The CDR3 DNA follows: TGCGCCAGCAGCTTGGGACGAGCACAAGAGACCCAGTACTTC. Translation: CASSLGRAQETQYF.

J is TRBJ2-5 and V is TRBV2; 10 bases agree with TRBD2. CDR3 length equals 14 residues. Germline V gene lookup returns CDR1 SNHLY and CDR2 FYNNEI. Trimming at V came to 4 bases and at J to 3 bases, leaving 2 bases not matched to a gene. The CDR3 loop is CASSGLAGEETQYF. The CDR3 DNA is TGTGCCAGCAGTGGCCTAGCGGGGGAAGAGACCCAGTACTTC.

The sample holds one count of this clone. V gene TRBV29-1 combines with J gene TRBJ1-1, with D maybe TRBD1 (5 bases). This CDR3 comprises 13 residues. V was clipped by 3 bases and J by 6 bases, with 14 bases between them. CDR1 and CDR2 (germline): SQVTM, ANQGSEA. The CDR3 is CSVDSRVISEAFF. DNA for the CDR3: TGCAGCGTTGATAGCAGGGTTATTTCTGAAGCTTTCTTT.

V gene TRBV2 combines with J gene TRBJ2-5; possibly TRBD2 for D (6 bases). The V end lost 6 bases, the J end lost 0 bases, and 11 bases lay between the germline ends. The CDR3 loop spans 14 amino acids. Germline lookup yields CDR1 SNHLY and CDR2 FYNNEI. CDR3 DNA sequence: TGTGCCAGCAGACAGCGGGTCTACCAAGAGACCCAGTACTTC. It encodes CASRQRVYQETQYF.

The chain couples TRBV5-5 to TRBJ1-2, with 8 bases fitting TRBD1. The ends lost 4 bases at V and 6 bases at J; junction bases unmatched: 5. The CDR3 runs to 13 residues. The germline V gene has CDR1 SGHKS and CDR2 YYEKEE (reference sequence). The CDR3 sequence is CASSPDRVDGYTF. In DNA, the CDR3 is TGTGCCAGCAGCCCGGACAGGGTGGATGGCTACACCTTC. The full variable domain, with the rest looked up from reference TRBV5-5 and TRBJ1-2, is DAGVTQSPTHLIKTRGQQVTLRCSPISGHKSVSWYQQVLGQGPQFIFQYYEKEERGRGNFPDRFSARQFPNYSSELNVNALLLGDSALYLCASSPDRVDGYTFGSGTRLTVV.

This clone has a handful of counts. The rearrangement links TRBV10-1 to TRBJ1-1; 7 bases match TRBD1. The length of the CDR3 is 17 residues. The germline CDR1 and CDR2 sequences are WNHNN and SYGVQD (reference sequence). The ends lost 7 bases at V and 5 bases at J; junction bases unmatched: 19. The CDR3 sequence is CASNTPLYGQEGTEAFF. CDR3 DNA sequence: TGCGCCAGCAATACCCCCCTCTATGGACAGGAAGGAACTGAAGCTTTCTTT.

The rearrangement joins TRBV6-1 to TRBJ1-1; D remains unclear. This CDR3 region has 15 residues. The V and J ends lost 0 bases and 1 base respectively, with 9 bases between them. Germline V gene data show CDR1 as MNHNS and CDR2 as SASEGT. CDR3 nucleotides: TGTGCCAGCAGTGAAGCCCTGGGCGGGAACACTGAAGCTTTCTTT. This encodes CASSEALGGNTEAFF.

The V gene is TRBV5-6, the J gene TRBJ2-3, with 9 bases aligning to TRBD1. Looked up from germline, CDR1 is SGHDT and CDR2 is YYEEEE. This CDR3 contains 15 residues. The V gene end was trimmed by 2 bases and the J gene end by 4 bases; junction bases not matched to a gene: 5. The CDR3 loop reads CASSFAGQGSDTQYF. The CDR3 DNA sequence: TGTGCCAGCAGCTTCGCAGGACAGGGGTCAGATACGCAGTATTTT.

The chain employs TRBV6-1 and TRBJ2-4; D could derive from TRBD1 or TRBD2 (7 bases each). Between the trimmed V and J ends, which lost 8 bases and 3 bases, there was a span of 17 bases. This CDR3 has 15 residues. Germline CDR1 and CDR2: MNHNS and SASEGT. The CDR3 DNA is TGTGCCAGCGCCACAGGGGAGGGAGGCAAAAACATTCAGTACTTC. This translates into CASATGEGGKNIQYF.

The chain is built from TRBV2 and TRBJ2-6; 8 bases are shared with TRBD1. The CDR3 is made up of 14 amino acids. The junction had 4 bases not matched to a gene; V was cut back by 9 bases and J by 3 bases. Per germline, CDR1 SNHLY and CDR2 FYNNEI. The DNA for the CDR3 is TGTGCCAGTGAGGACAGGGATGGGGCCAACGTCCTGACTTTC. Translating gives CASEDRDGANVLTF. The full variable domain, rest sourced from reference TRBV2 and TRBJ2-6, is EPEVTQTPSHQVTQMGQEVILRCVPISNHLYFYWYRQILGQKVEFLVSFYNNEISEKSEIFDDQFSVERPDGSNFTLKIRSTKLEDSAMYFCASEDRDGANVLTFGAGSRLTVL.

The chain links TRBV6-1 to TRBJ1-5; D uncertain. Germline V lookup: CDR1 MNHNS, CDR2 SASEGT. Trimming removed 6 bases at V and 1 base at J, with 13 bases between. This CDR3 is 15 amino acids long. CDR3 in amino acids: CASRPTHVSNQPQHF. Written as DNA, the CDR3 is TGTGCCAGCAGACCGACCCACGTAAGCAATCAGCCCCAGCATTTT.

This chain uses TRBV7-9 with TRBJ1-1; no firm D call. Per germline, CDR1 SEHNR and CDR2 FQNEAQ (reference sequence). This CDR3 comprises 14 residues. V lost 3 bases and J lost 4, with 12 bases in between. The CDR3 DNA reads TGTGCCAGCAGCTTCGCTGGGGTTAGCACTGAAGCTTTCTTT. Encoded protein: CASSFAGVSTEAFF.

This chain connects TRBV12-5 to TRBJ1-5; 9 bases line up with TRBD1. Trimming took 6 bases from V and 4 from J; bases not matched to a gene: 19. The CDR3 runs 19 residues. Germline V gene sequence: CDR1 LGHNT, CDR2 FRNRAP. DNA for the CDR3: TGTGCTAGTGGCTCCCACCGGGACAGGGCGCCCAGGGGGAATCAGCCCCAGCATTTT. Translated, it gives CASGSHRDRAPRGNQPQHF.

The V gene is TRBV9, the J gene TRBJ1-3, with no clear D. Trimming removed 0 bases from V and 3 bases from J, with 13 bases in between. Germline values: CDR1 SGDLS, CDR2 YYNGEE. The CDR3 runs to 16 residues. CDR3 sequence (DNA): TGTGCCAGCAGCGTAGAAGATTGGACCGGTGGAAACACCATATATTTT. Translated, it gives CASSVEDWTGGNTIYF.